This T cell receptor (beta chain) was found in a study of OX40 agonist ivuxolimab in advanced cancers. Produced via immunoSEQ multiplex PCR; TCRdb's table is partial and in-frame only. Among 75,000 to 80,000 clones listed, over 70% were seen once. Germline loops: CDR1 MNHNS, CDR2 SASEGT. V trimming: 7 bases; J trimming: 10 bases; junction bases outside the gene matches: 10. There are 14 residues in the CDR3. The clonotype comes from an adult with an advanced solid tumor such as melanoma, head and neck, liver or kidney cancer. The sample was CD4+ or CD8+ T cells sorted from blood, taken in a trial of the OX40 agonist ivuxolimab. This chain uses TRBV6-1 with TRBJ2-1, with 10 bases fitting TRBD2. As DNA, the CDR3 is TGTGCCAGCAAGTCCTCAGCGGGGGGGACGGAGCAGTTCTTC. The encoded protein is CASKSSAGGTEQFF.